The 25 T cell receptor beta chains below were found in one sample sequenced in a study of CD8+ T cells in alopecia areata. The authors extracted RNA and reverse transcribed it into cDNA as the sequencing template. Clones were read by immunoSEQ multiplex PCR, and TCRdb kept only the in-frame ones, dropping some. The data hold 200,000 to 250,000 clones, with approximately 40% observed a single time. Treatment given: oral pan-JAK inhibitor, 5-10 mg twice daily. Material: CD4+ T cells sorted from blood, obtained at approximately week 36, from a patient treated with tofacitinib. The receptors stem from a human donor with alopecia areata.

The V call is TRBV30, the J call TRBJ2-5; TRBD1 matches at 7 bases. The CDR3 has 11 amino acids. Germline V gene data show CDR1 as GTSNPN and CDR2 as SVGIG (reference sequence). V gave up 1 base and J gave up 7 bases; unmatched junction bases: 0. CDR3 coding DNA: TGTGCCTGGAGTGGGACAGGGACCCAGTACTTC. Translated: CAWSGTGTQYF.

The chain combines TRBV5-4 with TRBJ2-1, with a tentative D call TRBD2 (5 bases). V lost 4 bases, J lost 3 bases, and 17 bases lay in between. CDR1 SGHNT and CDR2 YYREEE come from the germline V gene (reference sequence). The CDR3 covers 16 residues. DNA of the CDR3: TGTGCCAGCAGCCCCTCGGGGTTTTTGGGCTACAATGAGCAGTTCTTC. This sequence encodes CASSPSGFLGYNEQFF.

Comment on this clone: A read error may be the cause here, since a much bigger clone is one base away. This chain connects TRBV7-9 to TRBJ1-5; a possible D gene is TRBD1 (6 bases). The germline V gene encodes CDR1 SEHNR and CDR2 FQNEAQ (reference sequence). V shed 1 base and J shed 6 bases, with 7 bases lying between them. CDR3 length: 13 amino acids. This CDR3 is CASSLEGGQPQHF. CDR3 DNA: TGTGCCAGCAGCTTAGAGGGGGGTCAGCCCCAGCATTTT. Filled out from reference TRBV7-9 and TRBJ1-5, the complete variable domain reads DTGVSQNPRHKITKRGQNVTFRCDPISEHNRLYWYRQTLGQGPEFLTYFQNEAQLEKSRLLSDRFSAERPKGSFSTLEIQRTEQGDSAMYLCASSLEGGQPQHFGDGTRLSIL.

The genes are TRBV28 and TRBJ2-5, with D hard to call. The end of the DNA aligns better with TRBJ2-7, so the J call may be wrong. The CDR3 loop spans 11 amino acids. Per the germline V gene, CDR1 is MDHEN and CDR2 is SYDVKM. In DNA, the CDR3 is TGTGCCAGCGCAATCTCCTACGAGCAGTACTTC. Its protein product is CASAISYEQYF.

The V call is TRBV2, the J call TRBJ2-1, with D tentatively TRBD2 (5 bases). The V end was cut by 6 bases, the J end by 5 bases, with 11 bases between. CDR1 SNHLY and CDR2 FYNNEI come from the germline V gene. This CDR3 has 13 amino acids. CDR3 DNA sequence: TGTGCCAGCAGCCTCACTAGACACAATGAGCAGTTCTTC. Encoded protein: CASSLTRHNEQFF.

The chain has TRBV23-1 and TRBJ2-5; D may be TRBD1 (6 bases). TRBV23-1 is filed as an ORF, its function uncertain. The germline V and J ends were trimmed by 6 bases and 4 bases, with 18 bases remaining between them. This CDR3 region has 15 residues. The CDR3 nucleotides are TGCGCCAGCAGACCCGGACAGCCAAAGGGAGAGACCCAGTACTTC. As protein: CASRPGQPKGETQYF.

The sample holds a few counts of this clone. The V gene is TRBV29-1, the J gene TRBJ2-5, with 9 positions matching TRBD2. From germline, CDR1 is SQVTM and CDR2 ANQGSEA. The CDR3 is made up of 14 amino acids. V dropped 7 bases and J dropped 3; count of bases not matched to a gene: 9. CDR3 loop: CSAQSGRSKETQYF. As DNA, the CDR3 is TGCAGCGCCCAAAGCGGGAGGTCCAAAGAGACCCAGTACTTC.

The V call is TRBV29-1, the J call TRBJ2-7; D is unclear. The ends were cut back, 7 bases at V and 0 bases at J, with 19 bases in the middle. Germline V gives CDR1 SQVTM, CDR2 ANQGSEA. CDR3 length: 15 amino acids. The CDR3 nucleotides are TGCAGCGCAGTCTCCCGGGTCTACAGCTCCTACGAGCAGTACTTC. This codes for CSAVSRVYSSYEQYF.

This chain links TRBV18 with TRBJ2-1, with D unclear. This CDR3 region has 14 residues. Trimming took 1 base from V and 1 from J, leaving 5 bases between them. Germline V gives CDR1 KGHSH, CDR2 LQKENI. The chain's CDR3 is CASSPLESYNEQFF. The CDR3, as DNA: TGTGCCAGCTCACCACTGGAGTCCTACAATGAGCAGTTCTTC.

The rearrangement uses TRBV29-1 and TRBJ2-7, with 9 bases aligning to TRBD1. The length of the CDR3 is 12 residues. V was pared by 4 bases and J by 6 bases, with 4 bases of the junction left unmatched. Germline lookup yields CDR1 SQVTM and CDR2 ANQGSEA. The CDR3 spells CSVGDRVGEQYF. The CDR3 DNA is TGCAGCGTTGGGGACAGGGTTGGCGAGCAGTACTTC.

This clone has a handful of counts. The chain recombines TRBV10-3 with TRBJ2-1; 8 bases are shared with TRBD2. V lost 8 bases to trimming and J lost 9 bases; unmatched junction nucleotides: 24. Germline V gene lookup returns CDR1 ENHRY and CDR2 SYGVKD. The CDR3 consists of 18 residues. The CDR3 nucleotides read TGTGCCATCTGGAACCCGCTTGGATCGGACGGGAGGGCCTTTGAGCAGTTCTTC. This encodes CAIWNPLGSDGRAFEQFF.

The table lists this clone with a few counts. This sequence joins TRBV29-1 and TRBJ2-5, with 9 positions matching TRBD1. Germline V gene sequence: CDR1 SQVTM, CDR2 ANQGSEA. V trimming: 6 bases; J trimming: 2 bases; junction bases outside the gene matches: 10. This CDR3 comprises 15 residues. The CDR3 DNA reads TGCAGCGTCGCCAGGGGGACAGGGTGGCAAGAGACCCAGTACTTC. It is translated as CSVARGTGWQETQYF. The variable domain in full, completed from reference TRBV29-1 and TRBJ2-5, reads SAVISQKPSRDICQRGTSLTIQCQVDSQVTMMFWYRQQPGQSLTLIATANQGSEATYESGFVIDKFPISRPNLTFSTLTVSNMSPEDSSIYLCSVARGTGWQETQYFGPGTRLLVL.

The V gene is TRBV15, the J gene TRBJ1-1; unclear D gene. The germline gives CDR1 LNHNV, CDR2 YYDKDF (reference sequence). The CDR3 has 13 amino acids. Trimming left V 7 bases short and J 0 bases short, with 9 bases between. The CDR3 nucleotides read TGTGCCACCAAGAGGAGCATGAACACTGAAGCTTTCTTT. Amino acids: CATKRSMNTEAFF.

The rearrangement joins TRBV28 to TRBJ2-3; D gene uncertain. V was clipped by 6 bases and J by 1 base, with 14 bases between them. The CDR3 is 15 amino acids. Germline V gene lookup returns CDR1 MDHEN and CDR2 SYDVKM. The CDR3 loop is CASSLEETGTDTQYF. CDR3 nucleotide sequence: TGTGCCAGCAGCCTAGAGGAAACAGGCACAGATACGCAGTATTTT.

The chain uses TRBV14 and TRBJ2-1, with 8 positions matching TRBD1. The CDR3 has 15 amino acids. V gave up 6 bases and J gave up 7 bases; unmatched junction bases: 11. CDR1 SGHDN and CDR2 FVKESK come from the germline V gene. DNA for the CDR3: TGTGCCAGCAGTACCGGACAGGGCCCCCTAAATGAGCAGTTCTTC. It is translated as CASSTGQGPLNEQFF.

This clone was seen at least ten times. The CDR3 DNA reads as TGTGCCATCAGTGTGGACAGGCACTCTGCGACCCAAGAGACCCAGTACTTC. This gives the protein CAISVDRHSATQETQYF. The chain links TRBV10-3 to TRBJ2-5; 7 bases agree with TRBD1. Trimming took 4 bases from V and 1 from J; bases not matched to a gene: 12. The CDR3 loop spans 17 amino acids. Germline assignment: CDR1 ENHRY and CDR2 SYGVKD.

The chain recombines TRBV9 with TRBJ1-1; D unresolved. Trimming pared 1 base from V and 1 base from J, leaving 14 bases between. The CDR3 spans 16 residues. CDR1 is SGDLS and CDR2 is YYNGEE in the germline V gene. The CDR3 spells CASSVNLDWENTEAFF. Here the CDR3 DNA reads TGTGCCAGCAGCGTAAATCTAGACTGGGAGAACACTGAAGCTTTCTTT.

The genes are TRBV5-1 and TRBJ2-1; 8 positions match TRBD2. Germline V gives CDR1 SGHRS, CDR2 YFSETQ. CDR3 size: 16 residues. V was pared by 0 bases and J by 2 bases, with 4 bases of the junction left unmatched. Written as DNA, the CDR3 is TGCGCCAGCAGCTTGGCCAGCGGGAGTCCCTACAATGAGCAGTTCTTC. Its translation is CASSLASGSPYNEQFF.

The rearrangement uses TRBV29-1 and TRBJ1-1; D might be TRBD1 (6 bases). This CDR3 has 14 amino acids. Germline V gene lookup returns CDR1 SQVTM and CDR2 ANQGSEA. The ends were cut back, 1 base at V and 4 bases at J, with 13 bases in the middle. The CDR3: CSVEVPGAITEAFF. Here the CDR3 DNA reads TGCAGCGTTGAAGTTCCAGGGGCTATCACTGAAGCTTTCTTT. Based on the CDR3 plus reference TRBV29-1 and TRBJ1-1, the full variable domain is SAVISQKPSRDICQRGTSLTIQCQVDSQVTMMFWYRQQPGQSLTLIATANQGSEATYESGFVIDKFPISRPNLTFSTLTVSNMSPEDSSIYLCSVEVPGAITEAFFGQGTRLTVV.

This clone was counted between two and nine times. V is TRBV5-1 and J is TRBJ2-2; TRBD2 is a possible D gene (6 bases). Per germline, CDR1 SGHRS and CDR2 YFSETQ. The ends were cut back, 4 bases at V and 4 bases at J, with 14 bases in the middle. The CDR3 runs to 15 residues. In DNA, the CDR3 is TGCGCCAGCAGCCCCGCGGGATCGGTCACCGGGGAGCTGTTTTTT. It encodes CASSPAGSVTGELFF.

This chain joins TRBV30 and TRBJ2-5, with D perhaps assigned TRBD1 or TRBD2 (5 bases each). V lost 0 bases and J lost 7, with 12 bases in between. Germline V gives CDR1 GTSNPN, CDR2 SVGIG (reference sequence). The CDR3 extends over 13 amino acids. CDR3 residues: CAWSVLGVGTQYF. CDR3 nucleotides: TGTGCCTGGAGTGTACTGGGGGTCGGGACCCAGTACTTC.

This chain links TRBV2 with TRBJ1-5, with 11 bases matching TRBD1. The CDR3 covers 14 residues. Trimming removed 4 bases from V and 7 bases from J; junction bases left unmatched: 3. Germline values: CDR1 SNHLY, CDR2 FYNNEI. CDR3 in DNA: TGTGCCAGCAGTGGGACAGGGGGCAGCCAGCCCCAGCATTTT. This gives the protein CASSGTGGSQPQHF. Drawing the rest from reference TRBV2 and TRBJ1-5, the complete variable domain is EPEVTQTPSHQVTQMGQEVILRCVPISNHLYFYWYRQILGQKVEFLVSFYNNEISEKSEIFDDQFSVERPDGSNFTLKIRSTKLEDSAMYFCASSGTGGSQPQHFGDGTRLSIL.

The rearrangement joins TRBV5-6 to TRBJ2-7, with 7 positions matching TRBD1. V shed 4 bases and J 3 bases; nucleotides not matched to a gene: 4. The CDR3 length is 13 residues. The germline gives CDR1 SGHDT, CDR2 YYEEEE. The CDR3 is CASSLTGNYEQYF. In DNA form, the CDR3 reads TGTGCCAGCAGCCTGACAGGGAACTACGAGCAGTACTTC.

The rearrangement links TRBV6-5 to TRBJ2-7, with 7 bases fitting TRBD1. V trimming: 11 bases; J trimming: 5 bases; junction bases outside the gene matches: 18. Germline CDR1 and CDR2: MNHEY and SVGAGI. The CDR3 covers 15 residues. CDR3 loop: CACTRLGTAKDEQYF. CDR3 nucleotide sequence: TGTGCCTGCACCCGCCTAGGGACAGCTAAGGACGAGCAGTACTTC.

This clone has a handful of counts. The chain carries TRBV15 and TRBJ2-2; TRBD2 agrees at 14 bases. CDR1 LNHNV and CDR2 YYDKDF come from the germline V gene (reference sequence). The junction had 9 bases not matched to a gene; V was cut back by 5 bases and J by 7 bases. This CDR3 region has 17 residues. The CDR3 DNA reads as TGTGCCACCAGCGGGGGACTAGCGGGAGTTTTGGTCGGGGAGCTGTTTTTT. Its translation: CATSGGLAGVLVGELFF.